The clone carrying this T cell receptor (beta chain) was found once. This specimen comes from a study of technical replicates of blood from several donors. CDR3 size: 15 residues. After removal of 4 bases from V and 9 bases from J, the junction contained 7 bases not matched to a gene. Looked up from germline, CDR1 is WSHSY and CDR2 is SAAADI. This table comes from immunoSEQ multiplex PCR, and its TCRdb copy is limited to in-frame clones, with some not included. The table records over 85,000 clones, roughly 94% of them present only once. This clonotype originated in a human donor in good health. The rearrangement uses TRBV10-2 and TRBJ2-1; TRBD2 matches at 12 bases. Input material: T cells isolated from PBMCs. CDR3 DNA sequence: TGCGCCAGCAGTGGACTAGCGGGAGTGACGTTTGAGCAGTTCTTC. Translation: CASSGLAGVTFEQFF.